This entry features one TCR beta chain sequence. The sample is drawn from a study of regulatory T cells in long-lasting Graves disease. V dropped 5 bases and J dropped 12 bases, with 16 bases sitting between them. From germline, CDR1 is MDHEN and CDR2 SYDVKM. The length of the CDR3 is 12 residues. Time point noted: newly diagnosed GD, antithyroid drugs for less than 3 months. Scientists built the TCR library using RNA that was extracted from PBMCs. As a group, patients came from one endocrinology department in Xi'an, China. Relying on iRepertoire HTBI primers and Arm-PCR of CDR3 regions, the team built TCR beta libraries. TCRdb recomputed calls from the multiplex PCR reads with MiXCR, one row per CDR3 protein. This table holds some 410,000 distinct CDR3 sequences, over 15% found once. These sequences were also reported in another study, on T cells in Graves' hyperthyroidism and ophthalmopathy. This second report adds: Diagnostic decisions used clinical symptoms, serum thyroxine and TRAb, thyroid ultrasound and orbital computed tomography. Initially, a first-round RT-PCR of the TCR CDR3 employed the HTBI primer set. The majority of expanded thyroid clonotypes above 0.001 also appeared in blood.

This receptor was identified in a woman in her twenties or thirties with Graves disease. The specimen was peripheral blood mononuclear cells (PBMCs), collected at new diagnosis, from a patient treated with antithyroid drugs. The rearrangement links TRBV28 to TRBJ2-5; D perhaps matches TRBD2 (5 bases). CDR3 sequence: CASSTLLDSKYF. CDR3 nucleotides: TGTGCCAGCAGTACCTTACTAGATTCTAAGTACTTC.